The 17 T cell receptor beta chains given below trace back to one sample, sequenced in a study of radiation and T cells in renal cell carcinoma. Time point described: blood 4 weeks post-SBRT, at nephrectomy. Treatment indicated: 15 Gy SBRT to primary tumor, nephrectomy 4 weeks later. TCRdb's copy holds only in-frame clones and misses some; the assay was immunoSEQ multiplex PCR. The data show about 78,000 clones, with roughly nine tenths seen just once and over 5.5% held by the top ten. This specimen consisted of blood, obtained from a patient whose treatment included radiotherapy and nephrectomy. All receptors come from a woman in her 70s with renal cell carcinoma.

Only one count was recorded for this clone. This sequence joins TRBV6-5 and TRBJ1-2; perhaps TRBD1 as D (5 bases). Germline V gene lookup returns CDR1 MNHEY and CDR2 SVGAGI. Trimming took 0 bases from V and 7 from J, leaving 12 bases between them. CDR3 size: 14 residues. Here the CDR3 reads CASSYSAEGRGYTF. CDR3 in DNA: TGTGCCAGCAGTTACTCTGCGGAGGGGCGTGGCTACACCTTC.

The chain uses TRBV19 and TRBJ1-1; TRBD1 matches at 8 bases. The trim removed 3 bases at V and 11 bases at J, leaving 8 bases unmatched. The CDR3 runs 13 residues. CDR1 is LNHDA and CDR2 is SQIVND in the germline V gene (reference sequence). The CDR3 region has the DNA TGTGCCAGTAGTATTGACAGGGGCGCCGGGGCTTTCTTT. As protein: CASSIDRGAGAFF.

This clone was seen only once. The V and J genes are TRBV18 and TRBJ1-1; D remains unclear. CDR3 length equals 13 residues. The V end lost 3 bases, the J end lost 1 base, and 6 bases lay between the germline ends. Germline values: CDR1 KGHSH, CDR2 LQKENI. This CDR3 is CASSPQKNTEAFF. In DNA, the CDR3 is TGTGCCAGCTCACCTCAGAAGAACACTGAAGCTTTCTTT.

The rearrangement links TRBV6-6 to TRBJ1-6; D ambiguous. Germline V gene data show CDR1 as MNHNY and CDR2 as SVGAGI (reference sequence). V was trimmed by 7 bases and J by 0 bases, leaving 7 bases between them. The CDR3 is 14 residues long. The CDR3 reads CASIQSSYNSPLHF. The CDR3 coding sequence is TGTGCCAGCATCCAGAGCTCCTATAATTCACCCCTCCACTTT.

V is TRBV19 and J is TRBJ2-1, with TRBD2 matching over 8 bases. The CDR3 consists of 17 residues. Germline CDR1 is LNHDA and CDR2 is SQIVND (reference sequence). Trimming cost V 0 bases and J 1 base; bases outside gene matches: 5. CDR3 region: CASSIDRTSISYNEQFF. The DNA for the CDR3 is TGTGCCAGTAGTATAGATCGGACTAGCATATCCTACAATGAGCAGTTCTTC.

The chain joins TRBV5-1 to TRBJ2-7, with TRBD2 identical over 9 bases. Per the germline V gene, CDR1 is SGHRS and CDR2 is YFSETQ. Trimming at V came to 3 bases and at J to 1 base, leaving 5 bases not matched to a gene. The CDR3 spans 15 residues. The CDR3: CASSWGTSRSYEQYF. The CDR3 DNA reads TGCGCCAGCAGCTGGGGGACTAGCAGATCCTACGAGCAGTACTTC.

The chain carries TRBV13 and TRBJ2-3; 10 bases agree with TRBD2. Trimming took 6 bases from V and 5 from J; bases not matched to a gene: 8. The CDR3 is 15 amino acids. Germline V gives CDR1 PRHDT, CDR2 FYEKMQ (reference sequence). The CDR3 loop reads CASRRSGGAEDTQYF. The CDR3 nucleotides read TGTGCCAGCAGAAGAAGCGGGGGGGCCGAAGATACGCAGTATTTT. Based on the CDR3 plus reference TRBV13 and TRBJ2-3, the full variable domain is AAGVIQSPRHLIKEKRETATLKCYPIPRHDTVYWYQQGPGQDPQFLISFYEKMQSDKGSIPDRFSAQQFSDYHSELNMSSLELGDSALYFCASRRSGGAEDTQYFGPGTRLTVL.

This chain links TRBV29-1 with TRBJ2-7, with no clear D. Trimming left V 4 bases short and J 3 bases short, with 10 bases between. The CDR3 totals 12 residues. The germline gives CDR1 SQVTM, CDR2 ANQGSEA. CDR3 amino acids: CSVGRSIYEQYF. CDR3 bases: TGCAGCGTTGGCAGGTCCATCTACGAGCAGTACTTC.

The rearrangement joins TRBV5-1 to TRBJ1-1, with D hard to call. This CDR3 comprises 14 residues. V lost 4 bases, J lost 8 bases, and 18 bases lay in between. Germline values: CDR1 SGHRS, CDR2 YFSETQ. CDR3 in amino acids: CASSPGRPRSEAFF. In DNA form, the CDR3 reads TGCGCCAGCAGCCCCGGCCGGCCCAGGAGCGAAGCTTTCTTT. Combining the CDR3 with reference TRBV5-1 and TRBJ1-1 gives the whole variable domain KAGVTQTPRYLIKTRGQQVTLSCSPISGHRSVSWYQQTPGQGLQFLFEYFSETQRNKGNFPGRFSGRQFSNSRSEMNVSTLELGDSALYLCASSPGRPRSEAFFGQGTRLTVV.

The rearrangement links TRBV9 to TRBJ2-1; D not resolved. Trimming stripped 0 bases from V and 1 base from J, with 8 bases between. This CDR3 comprises 15 residues. From germline, CDR1 is SGDLS and CDR2 YYNGEE. The CDR3 DNA reads as TGTGCCAGCAGCGTAGTGGCAGCTTCCTACAATGAGCAGTTCTTC. Protein: CASSVVAASYNEQFF. Based on the CDR3 plus reference TRBV9 and TRBJ2-1, the full variable domain is DSGVTQTPKHLITATGQRVTLRCSPRSGDLSVYWYQQSLDQGLQFLIQYYNGEERAKGNILERFSAQQFPDLHSELNLSSLELGDSALYFCASSVVAASYNEQFFGPGTRLTVL.

This clone appeared once. The rearrangement links TRBV10-3 to TRBJ2-3; no definite D call. The CDR3 is made up of 11 amino acids. V was trimmed by 4 bases and J by 5 bases, leaving 4 bases between them. Germline V gene lookup returns CDR1 ENHRY and CDR2 SYGVKD. DNA of the CDR3: TGTGCCATCAGTGGGGGAGATACGCAGTATTTT. Residues: CAISGGDTQYF.

Turning to this clone: Other DNA sequences in this sample translate to the same CDR3. This chain connects TRBV7-2 to TRBJ2-3; D remains ambiguous. The CDR3 is 12 residues long. V dropped 1 base and J dropped 3 bases, with 2 bases sitting between them. Germline loops: CDR1 SGHTA, CDR2 FQGNSA. CDR3 amino acids: CASSLDTDTQYF. CDR3 DNA sequence: TGTGCCAGCAGCTTAGATACAGATACGCAGTATTTT. The full variable domain, completed using reference TRBV7-2 and TRBJ2-3, is GAGVSQSPSNKVTEKGKDVELRCDPISGHTALYWYRQSLGQGLEFLIYFQGNSAPDKSGLPSDRFSAERTGGSVSTLTIQRTQQEDSAVYLCASSLDTDTQYFGPGTRLTVL.

V usage is TRBV19 and J usage is TRBJ2-7; no definite D call. CDR3 length: 12 residues. Looked up from germline, CDR1 is LNHDA and CDR2 is SQIVND (reference sequence). V dropped 4 bases and J dropped 1 base, with 5 bases sitting between them. CDR3 bases: TGTGCCAGTAGTAGCCCGTCCTACGAGCAGTACTTC. Translated: CASSSPSYEQYF.

A note on this clone: A read error may produce the germline difference seen at one junction end. The chain uses TRBV10-3 and TRBJ1-1, with D unresolved. This CDR3 region has 14 residues. Germline values: CDR1 ENHRY, CDR2 SYGVKD. CDR3 residues: CAVSEDAANTEAFF. The CDR3 nucleotides read TGTGCCGTCAGTGAGGACGCTGCGAACACTGAAGCTTTCTTT.

This clone was picked up one time. The chain recombines TRBV30 with TRBJ2-3, with TRBD2 as a possible D gene (5 bases). V was cut by 2 bases and J by 2 bases, with 8 bases left in between. The CDR3 is 13 residues long. In germline, CDR1 is GTSNPN, CDR2 SVGIG (reference sequence). This chain's CDR3 is CAWSPGFTDTQYF. CDR3 DNA sequence: TGTGCCTGGAGTCCGGGATTCACAGATACGCAGTATTTT.

The rearrangement links TRBV7-6 to TRBJ1-2; D unclear. This CDR3 spans 13 amino acids. From germline, CDR1 is SGHVS and CDR2 FNYEAQ. The V gene lost 3 bases and the J gene lost 2 bases, with 7 bases spanning the gap. For the CDR3, the DNA is TGTGCCAGCAGCTTTGGAGGCAACTATGGCTACACCTTC. Translated: CASSFGGNYGYTF.

The V gene is TRBV30, the J gene TRBJ1-1; 7 bases are shared with TRBD1. CDR3 length equals 14 residues. After removal of 0 bases from V and 10 bases from J, the junction contained 11 bases not matched to a gene. Germline CDR1 reads GTSNPN; CDR2 reads SVGIG (reference sequence). This CDR3 reads CAWSVPGRGVVAFF. CDR3 nucleotide sequence: TGTGCCTGGAGTGTACCGGGCAGGGGGGTTGTAGCTTTCTTT.